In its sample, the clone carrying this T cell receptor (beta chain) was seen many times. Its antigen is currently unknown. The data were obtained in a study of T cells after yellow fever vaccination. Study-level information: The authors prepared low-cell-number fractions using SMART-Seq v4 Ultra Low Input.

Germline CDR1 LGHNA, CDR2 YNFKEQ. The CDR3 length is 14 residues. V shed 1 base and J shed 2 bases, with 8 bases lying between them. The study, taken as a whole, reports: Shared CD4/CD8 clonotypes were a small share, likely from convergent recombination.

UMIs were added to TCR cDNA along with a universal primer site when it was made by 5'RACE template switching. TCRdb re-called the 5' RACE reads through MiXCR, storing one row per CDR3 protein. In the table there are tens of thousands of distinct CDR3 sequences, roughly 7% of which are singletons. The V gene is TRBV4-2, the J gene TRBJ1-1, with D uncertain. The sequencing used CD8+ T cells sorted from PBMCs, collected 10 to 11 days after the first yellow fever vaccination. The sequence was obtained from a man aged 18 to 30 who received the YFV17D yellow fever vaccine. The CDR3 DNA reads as TGTGCCAGCAGCCAAGGAGAGGTTAACACTGAAGCTTTCTTT. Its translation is CASSQGEVNTEAFF.